Shown below are 20 T cell receptor beta chains from a single sample sequenced in a study of blood T cell repertoires in COVID-19. Generated by immunoSEQ multiplex PCR, the TCRdb table keeps only in-frame clones and is missing some. This table holds around 54,000 clones, less than 95% found once. Source material: peripheral blood. These receptors were taken from a woman between 40 and 55 years old with active COVID-19.

The V and J genes are TRBV6-2 or TRBV6-3 and TRBJ1-2; D unclear. The length of the CDR3 is 18 residues. Trimming took 2 bases from V and 3 from J, leaving 22 bases between them. The germline CDR1 and CDR2 sequences are MNHEY and SVGEGT. CDR3 in DNA: TGTGCCAGCAGTTACGCCGGAGAAAAACCGGAGGAGGACTATGGCTACACCTTC. The encoded protein is CASSYAGEKPEEDYGYTF.

The chain is built from TRBV5-1 and TRBJ1-2; D is undetermined. Between the trimmed V and J ends, which lost 0 bases and 12 bases, there was a span of 12 bases. Germline V gene lookup returns CDR1 SGHRS and CDR2 YFSETQ. The CDR3 spans 12 residues. For the CDR3, the DNA is TGCGCCAGCAGCTTGGGAGGCACCCCTGACACCTTC. Translation gives CASSLGGTPDTF.

V and J are TRBV10-3 and TRBJ1-1; D not resolved. There are 12 residues in the CDR3. V was shortened by 4 bases and J by 6 bases, with 9 bases between the two germline ends. Germline V gene lookup returns CDR1 ENHRY and CDR2 SYGVKD. The CDR3 DNA sequence: TGTGCCATCAGTGCCGGGTCCTCTGAAGCTTTCTTT. Its protein product is CAISAGSSEAFF.

V is TRBV27 and J is TRBJ2-7, with D possibly TRBD1 on 6 matching bases. With 3 bases removed from V and 0 bases from J, the gap between germline ends came to 15 bases. The CDR3 is made up of 16 amino acids. The germline CDR1 and CDR2 sequences are MNHEY and SMNVEV (reference sequence). The CDR3 loop reads CASSFGRGAPSYEQYF. CDR3 DNA: TGTGCCAGCAGTTTCGGCAGGGGAGCCCCCTCCTACGAGCAGTACTTC.

This chain links TRBV27 with TRBJ2-3, with 8 positions matching TRBD1. From germline, CDR1 is MNHEY and CDR2 SMNVEV (reference sequence). This CDR3 contains 14 residues. Losses at the gene ends were 7 bases for V and 2 bases for J; bases not matched to a gene: 5. The CDR3: CASTGQGITDTQYF. The CDR3 coding sequence is TGTGCCAGCACCGGACAGGGTATCACAGATACGCAGTATTTT.

The genes are TRBV5-6 and TRBJ1-2; TRBD1 aligns across 12 bases. Trimming took 4 bases from V and 4 from J; bases not matched to a gene: 5. CDR3 length: 15 residues. Germline V lookup: CDR1 SGHDT, CDR2 YYEEEE. The CDR3 DNA is TGTGCCAGCAGCATCCGGGACAGGGGGCTCTATGGCTACACCTTC. Protein: CASSIRDRGLYGYTF.

CDR3 loop: CASSLDRGTRSPLHF. As DNA, the CDR3 is TGTGCCAGCAGCTTAGACCGGGGGACCCGATCACCCCTCCACTTT. The rearrangement joins TRBV7-8 to TRBJ1-6; TRBD1 is a possible D gene (5 bases). The length of the CDR3 is 15 residues. The V end was cut by 1 base, the J end by 10 bases, with 14 bases between. Looked up from germline, CDR1 is SGHVS and CDR2 is FQNEAQ.

This clone was seen just once. The chain combines TRBV7-9 with TRBJ2-1; no reliable D call. Germline assignment: CDR1 SEHNR and CDR2 FQNEAQ (reference sequence). The CDR3 covers 13 residues. V was shortened by 2 bases and J by 5 bases, with 7 bases between the two germline ends. This CDR3 is CASSLLSNNEQFF. The CDR3 DNA reads as TGTGCCAGCAGCTTACTCAGTAACAATGAGCAGTTCTTC.

The V call is TRBV18, the J call TRBJ2-1, with TRBD1 matching 8 bases. There are 15 residues in the CDR3. Germline CDR1 is KGHSH and CDR2 is LQKENI. V was clipped by 5 bases and J by 3 bases; unmatched bases: 6. The chain's CDR3 is CASSEWTGNYNEQFF. As DNA, the CDR3 is TGTGCCAGCTCAGAGTGGACAGGGAACTACAATGAGCAGTTCTTC.

V gene TRBV5-1 combines with J gene TRBJ2-7, with 8 bases fitting TRBD1. CDR3 length equals 16 residues. Germline CDR1 SGHRS, CDR2 YFSETQ. The ends lost 1 base at V and 0 bases at J; junction bases unmatched: 6. This chain's CDR3 is CASSLPPTGDSYEQYF. CDR3 bases: TGCGCCAGCAGCTTGCCTCCGACAGGGGACTCCTACGAGCAGTACTTC.

The chain carries TRBV9 and TRBJ2-1; TRBD2 might be the D (6 bases). Germline V gene sequence: CDR1 SGDLS, CDR2 YYNGEE. V was pared by 2 bases and J by 8 bases, with 11 bases between. The CDR3 consists of 13 residues. The CDR3 coding sequence is TGTGCCAGCAGCGTCGGGACTCATGATGAGCAGTTCTTC. Its translation is CASSVGTHDEQFF.

This clone has a single count. This sequence joins TRBV11-3 and TRBJ2-1; 8 bases are shared with TRBD1. With 1 base clipped from V and 7 bases from J, the junction kept 3 bases outside the gene matches. CDR1 and CDR2 (germline): SGHNT, YENEEA. The CDR3 has 14 residues. The CDR3 protein is CASSLGQGANEQFF. In DNA form, the CDR3 reads TGTGCCAGCAGCTTAGGCCAGGGGGCTAATGAGCAGTTCTTC.

The chain combines TRBV18 with TRBJ1-5; 8 positions match TRBD1. Germline CDR1 KGHSH, CDR2 LQKENI. Trimming at V came to 2 bases and at J to 5 bases, leaving 2 bases not matched to a gene. This CDR3 contains 14 residues. The CDR3 nucleotides are TGTGCCAGCTCACCAGGACAGGGCGATCAGCCCCAGCATTTT. Its translation is CASSPGQGDQPQHF.

This sequence joins TRBV6-5 and TRBJ1-5, with 9 bases lining up with TRBD1. J lost 4 bases, V lost 8 bases, and 3 bases had no gene match. The CDR3 contains 13 residues. Per germline, CDR1 MNHEY and CDR2 SVGAGI. The CDR3 region is CASRTGENQPQHF. Here the CDR3 DNA reads TGTGCCAGCCGGACAGGGGAAAATCAGCCCCAGCATTTT.

This clone was seen only once. The chain employs TRBV6-5 and TRBJ1-1; D is ambiguous. Germline lookup yields CDR1 MNHEY and CDR2 SVGAGI. V was cut by 4 bases and J by 2 bases, with 11 bases left in between. The CDR3 totals 14 residues. The CDR3 loop reads CASSSARTNTEAFF. Written as DNA, the CDR3 is TGTGCCAGCAGTTCCGCCCGGACTAACACTGAAGCTTTCTTT.

This clone was seen once. The CDR3 is CASSRGTGELFF. Written as DNA, the CDR3 is TGTGCCAGCAGCCGGGGGACCGGGGAGCTGTTTTTT. The rearrangement uses TRBV5-4 and TRBJ2-2; weak D call: TRBD2 (6 bases). The CDR3 length is 12 residues. Trimming took 4 bases from V and 5 from J, leaving 6 bases between them. The V gene's germline CDR1 is SGHNT and CDR2 YYREEE (reference sequence).

The gene calls are TRBV9 and TRBJ2-2; D is ambiguous. V lost 0 bases to trimming and J lost 6 bases, with 6 bases between them. The CDR3 totals 13 residues. CDR1 and CDR2 (germline): SGDLS, YYNGEE. The chain's CDR3 is CASSVVQAGELFF. The CDR3, as DNA: TGTGCCAGCAGCGTAGTTCAGGCCGGGGAGCTGTTTTTT.

DNA for the CDR3: TGCGCCAGCAGCTTGGAACAGGGGGCGCAGAATGGCTACACCTTC. It translates to CASSLEQGAQNGYTF. V and J are TRBV5-1 and TRBJ1-2; 9 nucleotides match TRBD1. Unmatched junction bases numbered 6, after V lost 0 bases and J lost 6 bases. The CDR3 is 15 amino acids. The germline V gene has CDR1 SGHRS and CDR2 YFSETQ. Full variable domain (remainder filled in from reference TRBV5-1 and TRBJ1-2): KAGVTQTPRYLIKTRGQQVTLSCSPISGHRSVSWYQQTPGQGLQFLFEYFSETQRNKGNFPGRFSGRQFSNSRSEMNVSTLELGDSALYLCASSLEQGAQNGYTFGSGTRLTVV.

DNA for the CDR3: TGTGCCAGCAGCCCGGTGACAGGGGGCGCAGCTTTCTTT. Protein sequence: CASSPVTGGAAFF. The genes are TRBV2 and TRBJ1-1; TRBD1 matches at 10 bases. This CDR3 spans 13 amino acids. The germline gives CDR1 SNHLY, CDR2 FYNNEI. Trimming took 6 bases from V and 10 from J; bases not matched to a gene: 8.

This rearrangement joins TRBV3-1 (or the pseudogene TRBV3-2) to TRBJ1-2; 7 nucleotides line up with TRBD1. The CDR3 has 15 amino acids. With V trimmed by 4 bases and J by 4 bases, 9 bases remained unmatched. In germline, CDR1 is LGHDT, CDR2 YNNKEL (reference sequence). DNA of the CDR3: TGTGCCAGCAGCCCCTTCGACAGGGCCATCTATGGCTACACCTTC. It specifies CASSPFDRAIYGYTF.